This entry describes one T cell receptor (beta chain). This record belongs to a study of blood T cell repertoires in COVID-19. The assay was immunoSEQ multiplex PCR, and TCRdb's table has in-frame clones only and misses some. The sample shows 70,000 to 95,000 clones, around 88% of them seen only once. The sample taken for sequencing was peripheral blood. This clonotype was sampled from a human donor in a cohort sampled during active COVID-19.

CDR3 sequence: CSVDTGWDTEAFF. Here the CDR3 DNA reads TGCAGCGTTGACACAGGGTGGGACACTGAAGCTTTCTTT. This chain uses TRBV29-1 with TRBJ1-1, with D perhaps TRBD1 (6 bases). Trimming removed 3 bases from V and 3 bases from J, with 11 bases in between. This CDR3 comprises 13 residues. Germline CDR1 SQVTM, CDR2 ANQGSEA.